A selection of T cell receptor beta chains follows, all from one sample in a study of molecular identifiers for immune sequencing clone quantification. MiXCR, applied by TCRdb to the PCR reads, yields one record per CDR3 protein. The table lists tens of thousands of distinct CDR3 sequences, roughly 25% of them singletons. Sequenced: naive CD8+ T cells from blood, with Jurkat cell RNA spiked in. The origin of the receptors is a human donor in good health. Some libraries in this study had Jurkat cell RNA spiked in. Each CDR3 is given with its conserved first and last residue. Fields, in order: D gene, J gene, V gene, clone size, CDR3 DNA, CDR3 protein. A D gene is named only where the DNA matches it firmly. Only part of the rows carry a size: once, few, many, or a class if the clone is expanded.

d_call: TRBD2
j_call: TRBJ2-7
v_call: TRBV6-2/TRBV6-3
clone_size: few
cdr3_nt: TGTGCCAGCAGTTACGGGACTACCTACGAGCAGTACTTC
cdr3_aa: CASSYGTTYEQYF

d_call: TRBD1
j_call: TRBJ2-2
v_call: TRBV6-2/TRBV6-3
clone_size: few
cdr3_nt: TGTGCCAGCGGACCCGGGACAGCGGGGGAGCTGTTTTTT
cdr3_aa: CASGPGTAGELFF

d_call: TRBD2
j_call: TRBJ2-3
v_call: TRBV6-6
clone_size: many
cdr3_nt: TGTGCCAGCAGTTACTCGAGTTTCGGGGGGTTGTCAGATACGCAGTATTTT
cdr3_aa: CASSYSSFGGLSDTQYF

d_call: TRBD2
j_call: TRBJ2-2
v_call: TRBV28
clone_size: NA
cdr3_nt: TGTGCCAGCAGTACAGGACTAGCTGGGGAGCTGTTTTTT
cdr3_aa: CASSTGLAGELFF

d_call: TRBD1
j_call: TRBJ1-1
v_call: TRBV14
clone_size: few
cdr3_nt: TGTGCCAGCAGCCAAGGGGGCAGGGGGTCCCCTGAAGCTTTCTTT
cdr3_aa: CASSQGGRGSPEAFF

d_call: NA
j_call: TRBJ2-7
v_call: TRBV15
clone_size: few
cdr3_nt: TGTGCCACCAGCTCCTTTGGGGAGTCCTACGAGCAGTACTTC
cdr3_aa: CATSSFGESYEQYF

d_call: TRBD2
j_call: TRBJ2-3
v_call: TRBV2
clone_size: few
cdr3_nt: TGTGCCAGGGCGGGGCTAGCGGGGGAAGATACGCAGTATTTT
cdr3_aa: CARAGLAGEDTQYF

d_call: NA
j_call: TRBJ2-2
v_call: TRBV7-9
clone_size: NA
cdr3_nt: TGTGCCAGCAGCCCCCCCGGGTCCGGGGAGCCGTTTTTT
cdr3_aa: CASSPPGSGEPFF

d_call: TRBD1
j_call: TRBJ1-1
v_call: TRBV6-1
clone_size: NA
cdr3_nt: TGTGCCAGCACTTACGGACAGGTCAACACTGAAGCTTTCTTT
cdr3_aa: CASTYGQVNTEAFF

d_call: NA
j_call: TRBJ2-5
v_call: TRBV4-3
clone_size: many
cdr3_nt: TGCGCCAGCAGCCAAGGCCTCGGGGGAGAGACCCAGTACTTC
cdr3_aa: CASSQGLGGETQYF

d_call: NA
j_call: TRBJ2-1
v_call: TRBV6-6
clone_size: NA
cdr3_nt: TGTGCCAGCAGGAACAATGAGCAGTTCTTC
cdr3_aa: CASRNNEQFF

d_call: NA
j_call: TRBJ2-7
v_call: TRBV29-1
clone_size: many
cdr3_nt: TGCAGCGTTGAGGAACTAGGAGGGGGGGACTACGAGCAGTACTTC
cdr3_aa: CSVEELGGGDYEQYF

d_call: NA
j_call: TRBJ2-5
v_call: TRBV4-2
clone_size: many
cdr3_nt: TGTGCCAGCAGCCCACAGGAGCTAGCTAGAGGAGAGACCCAGTACTTC
cdr3_aa: CASSPQELARGETQYF

d_call: TRBD2
j_call: TRBJ2-5
v_call: TRBV20-1
clone_size: NA
cdr3_nt: TGCAGTGCTCGGACTAGCGGGAATTACCAAGAGACCCAGTACTTC
cdr3_aa: CSARTSGNYQETQYF

d_call: NA
j_call: TRBJ2-3
v_call: TRBV5-4
clone_size: many
cdr3_nt: TGTGCCAGCAGCTTTTGGGCCGGAACGGGGAAGGATACGCAGTATTTT
cdr3_aa: CASSFWAGTGKDTQYF

d_call: TRBD1
j_call: TRBJ1-6
v_call: TRBV28
clone_size: NA
cdr3_nt: TGTGCCAGCACTTTAAGGGGCTCCTGGACAGGGGGCAATTCACCCCTCCACTTT
cdr3_aa: CASTLRGSWTGGNSPLHF

d_call: NA
j_call: TRBJ1-5
v_call: TRBV27
clone_size: NA
cdr3_nt: TGTGCCAGCAGTTTGGGGTCCGGTCAGCCCCAGCATTTT
cdr3_aa: CASSLGSGQPQHF

d_call: NA
j_call: TRBJ2-5
v_call: TRBV12-3/TRBV12-4
clone_size: NA
cdr3_nt: TGTGCCAGCAGTTTAGTCGGGGACGGACAAGAGACCCAGTACTTC
cdr3_aa: CASSLVGDGQETQYF

d_call: NA
j_call: TRBJ2-7
v_call: TRBV28
clone_size: few
cdr3_nt: TGTGCCAGCAGTTTCCCTAGCCCCTACGAGCAGTACTTC
cdr3_aa: CASSFPSPYEQYF

d_call: NA
j_call: TRBJ2-7
v_call: TRBV7-8
clone_size: NA
cdr3_nt: TGTGCCAGCGCCAACCCGCTGCCGGGTTACGAGCAGTACTTC
cdr3_aa: CASANPLPGYEQYF

d_call: NA
j_call: TRBJ2-3
v_call: TRBV15
clone_size: NA
cdr3_nt: TGTGCCACCAGCCGACCAGGGGAAAGTACAGATACGCAGTATTTT
cdr3_aa: CATSRPGESTDTQYF

d_call: NA
j_call: TRBJ2-7
v_call: TRBV12-5
clone_size: NA
cdr3_nt: TGTGCTAGTGGACAAGAACAGGGCATGATCCACGAGCAGTACTTC
cdr3_aa: CASGQEQGMIHEQYF

d_call: NA
j_call: TRBJ2-7
v_call: TRBV20-1
clone_size: NA
cdr3_nt: TGCAGTGCTGGGGACACCCCACGACTAGTGGAGGTCTACGAGCAGTACTTC
cdr3_aa: CSAGDTPRLVEVYEQYF

d_call: NA
j_call: TRBJ2-7
v_call: TRBV4-1
clone_size: many
cdr3_nt: TGCGCCAGCAGCCACGTACCGCCCTACGAGCAGTACTTC
cdr3_aa: CASSHVPPYEQYF

d_call: TRBD2
j_call: TRBJ2-7
v_call: TRBV29-1
clone_size: many
cdr3_nt: TGCAGCGTGGTGGGACTAGCGGGGGAGAGCTCCTACGAGCAGTACTTC
cdr3_aa: CSVVGLAGESSYEQYF

d_call: TRBD1
j_call: TRBJ2-1
v_call: TRBV12-3/TRBV12-4
clone_size: few
cdr3_nt: TGTGCCAGCAGGGGTGATGGACAGGTGGACAATGAGCAGTTCTTC
cdr3_aa: CASRGDGQVDNEQFF

d_call: TRBD1
j_call: TRBJ1-1
v_call: TRBV9
clone_size: NA
cdr3_nt: TGTGCCAGCAGCGTTAGCCGGGACAGGGGAAACACTGAAGCTTTCTTT
cdr3_aa: CASSVSRDRGNTEAFF

d_call: TRBD2
j_call: TRBJ2-7
v_call: TRBV6-5
clone_size: NA
cdr3_nt: TGTGCCAGCAGTACTAGCGGGAGGGCCTACGAGCAGTACTTC
cdr3_aa: CASSTSGRAYEQYF

d_call: NA
j_call: TRBJ1-1
v_call: TRBV6-1
clone_size: many
cdr3_nt: TGTGCCAGCAGTGAAAACAGCCTTAACACTGAAGCTTTCTTT
cdr3_aa: CASSENSLNTEAFF

d_call: TRBD1
j_call: TRBJ2-3
v_call: TRBV20-1
clone_size: many
cdr3_nt: TGCAGTGCTACAGATGGACAGGAGACGCAGTATTTT
cdr3_aa: CSATDGQETQYF

d_call: NA
j_call: TRBJ2-7
v_call: TRBV7-9
clone_size: few
cdr3_nt: TGTGCCAGCAGCTTAGGGAGTACTAGCTCCTACGAGCAGTACTTC
cdr3_aa: CASSLGSTSSYEQYF

d_call: NA
j_call: TRBJ1-4
v_call: TRBV6-1
clone_size: NA
cdr3_nt: TGTGCCAGCAGCCCCGAAAGGACAGCACGTGAAAAACTGTTTTTT
cdr3_aa: CASSPERTAREKLFF

d_call: TRBD2
j_call: TRBJ2-7
v_call: TRBV18
clone_size: many
cdr3_nt: TGTGCCAGCTCACCCTACCCGCTAGCGGGAAGTGGCGAGCAGTACTTC
cdr3_aa: CASSPYPLAGSGEQYF

d_call: NA
j_call: TRBJ2-7
v_call: TRBV12-3/TRBV12-4
clone_size: few
cdr3_nt: TGTGCCAGCAGTAATAACTGGGTGGGGAGCCACGAGCAGTACTTC
cdr3_aa: CASSNNWVGSHEQYF

d_call: NA
j_call: TRBJ2-2
v_call: TRBV7-9
clone_size: many
cdr3_nt: TGTGCCAGCAGCTCTTCCCCCGAGACTTTTAACACCGGGGAGCTGTTTTTT
cdr3_aa: CASSSSPETFNTGELFF

d_call: TRBD1
j_call: TRBJ1-5
v_call: TRBV7-6
clone_size: few
cdr3_nt: TGTGCCAGCAGCTCCGACAGGGCGCCTGGGCAGCCCCAGCATTTT
cdr3_aa: CASSSDRAPGQPQHF

d_call: TRBD1
j_call: TRBJ1-1
v_call: TRBV11-2
clone_size: few
cdr3_nt: TGTGCCAGCAGCTTAACGACAGGGATGACGGACACTGAAGCTTTCTTT
cdr3_aa: CASSLTTGMTDTEAFF

d_call: NA
j_call: TRBJ1-5
v_call: TRBV28
clone_size: many
cdr3_nt: TGTGCCAGCAGTACCCATGGTATTGGACAGCGGACGTGGGCCCAGCATTTT
cdr3_aa: CASSTHGIGQRTWAQHF

d_call: TRBD1
j_call: TRBJ1-5
v_call: TRBV6-2/TRBV6-3
clone_size: few
cdr3_nt: TGTGCCAGCAGTTACTCCGGACAGGGGGGCAATCAGCCCCAGCATTTT
cdr3_aa: CASSYSGQGGNQPQHF